The next 21 T cell receptor beta chains were all read from a single sample in a study of blood T cells in healthy people across ages. PCR was performed a second time for about 6 to 11 cycles using a sample-barcoded 5' primer and a J-beta primer mix. TCRdb fed the 5' RACE reads into MiXCR, producing one record per CDR3 protein. This sample yields fewer than 900,000 distinct CDR3 sequences, of which approximately 43% are seen a single time; 20% to 25% belongs to the top ten. Material: blood. The receptor source for this set is a woman in her sixties or seventies in good health.

The V and J genes are TRBV4-3 and TRBJ2-5; D might be TRBD2 (6 bases). The J call could be wrong; TRBJ2-7 is a better fit for the DNA end. This CDR3 region has 14 residues. The germline V gene has CDR1 LGHNA and CDR2 YSLEER. Here the CDR3 DNA reads TGCGCCAGCAGCCCCAATCGGGGGACCTACGAGCAGTACTTC. This sequence encodes CASSPNRGTYEQYF.

CDR3 sequence: CSARVDRAGTSGNGEQYF. The DNA of the CDR3 is TGCAGTGCTAGAGTCGACAGGGCTGGGACTAGCGGTAACGGCGAGCAGTACTTC. V gene TRBV20-1 combines with J gene TRBJ2-7, with 11 bases aligning to TRBD2. Germline assignment: CDR1 DFQATT and CDR2 SNEGSKA (reference sequence). The junction had 17 bases not matched to a gene; V was cut back by 1 base and J by 6 bases. The CDR3 is 18 residues long.

This rearrangement joins TRBV6-6 to TRBJ1-1, with 10 nucleotides matching TRBD1. CDR3 size: 17 residues. CDR1 and CDR2 (germline): MNHNY, SVGAGI (reference sequence). After removal of 5 bases from V and 1 base from J, the junction contained 10 bases not matched to a gene. CDR3 DNA: TGTGCCAGCAGTCGGACAGGGGGTGCCCTGACGAACACTGAAGCTTTCTTT. Its translation: CASSRTGGALTNTEAFF.

The V gene is TRBV15, the J gene TRBJ2-7; D is ambiguous. The CDR3 runs 14 residues. Looked up from germline, CDR1 is LNHNV and CDR2 is YYDKDF (reference sequence). V lost 1 base to trimming and J lost 1 base, with 8 bases between them. This CDR3 reads CATSRVSESYEQYF. CDR3 DNA: TGTGCCACCAGCAGAGTGTCAGAATCCTACGAGCAGTACTTC.

The chain is built from TRBV29-1 and TRBJ2-1, with TRBD2 identical over 7 bases. Germline-derived CDR1 and CDR2 are SQVTM and ANQGSEA. V shed 4 bases, J shed 6 bases, and the junction held 12 bases outside the gene matches. The CDR3 is made up of 15 amino acids. CDR3 sequence reads: CSVVDTGLPTNEQFF. The DNA for the CDR3 is TGCAGCGTTGTTGATACGGGACTACCAACCAATGAGCAGTTCTTC.

This clonotype was counted ten times or more. A much bigger clone sits one base away, suggesting this may be a read error. This chain uses TRBV28 with TRBJ2-1; 7 nucleotides line up with TRBD2. Germline V gene sequence: CDR1 MDHEN, CDR2 SYDVKM. With V trimmed by 2 bases and J by 8 bases, 12 bases remained unmatched. This CDR3 region has 16 residues. The CDR3 loop reads CASSLETWGLRDEQFF. The CDR3 DNA reads as TGTGCCAGCAGTTTAGAGACGTGGGGACTACGCGATGAGCAGTTCTTC.

Of note for this clonotype: One end of the junction fails to match germline, which may point to a read error. The chain joins TRBV20-1 to TRBJ1-1; D unclear. Germline assignment: CDR1 DFQATT and CDR2 SNEGSKA (reference sequence). CDR3 length equals 15 residues. The CDR3 DNA reads as TGCAGTGCCCCAGATCATTTCACCGGATACACTGGAGCTTTCTTT. This sequence encodes CSAPDHFTGYTGAFF.

This clonotype has more than one count but fewer than ten. J is TRBJ2-1 and V is TRBV28; D possibly corresponds to TRBD2 (5 bases). There are 13 residues in the CDR3. Trimming cost V 6 bases and J 6 bases, with 12 bases left between them. Germline values: CDR1 MDHEN, CDR2 SYDVKM. CDR3 protein: CASSPASPNEQFF. In DNA, the CDR3 is TGTGCCAGCAGCCCGGCTAGCCCCAATGAGCAGTTCTTC.

V usage is TRBV29-1 and J usage is TRBJ2-1, with 9 bases that match TRBD2. The V gene's germline CDR1 is SQVTM and CDR2 ANQGSEA. V was pared by 6 bases and J by 9 bases, with 9 bases of the junction left unmatched. The CDR3 sequence is 13 residues long. CDR3 loop: CSVAGGPQGEQFF. The CDR3 nucleotides are TGCAGCGTGGCGGGAGGGCCACAGGGTGAGCAGTTCTTC.

Of note for this clonotype: A much bigger clone sits one base away, suggesting this may be a read error. The chain combines TRBV12-3 or TRBV12-4 with TRBJ2-1; 9 bases map to TRBD2. The CDR3 totals 15 residues. The J segment lost 13 bases and the V segment lost 2 bases, leaving 12 bases of the junction unmatched. The CDR3 nucleotides are TGTGCCAGCAGTTTATTGGCGGGGGGGCGGGAGACCCAGTTCTTC. Translating it yields CASSLLAGGRETQFF.

This clonotype was seen only a few times. The CDR3 DNA reads TGCAGCGTTGAAGATCAACCGCTTTACAATGAGCAGTACTTC. Encoded protein: CSVEDQPLYNEQYF. This chain connects TRBV29-1 to TRBJ2-5, with D unclear. The CDR3 spans 14 residues. Germline CDR1 SQVTM, CDR2 ANQGSEA. V lost 0 bases and J lost 11, with 19 bases in between.

This clonotype was counted a few times. This sequence may be a read error, since a much larger clone differs from it by one base. The V gene is TRBV7-8, the J gene TRBJ1-2; 9 bases align to TRBD1. The germline V gene encodes CDR1 SGHVS and CDR2 FQNEAQ. Trimming took 5 bases from V and 5 from J; bases not matched to a gene: 6. CDR3 length: 14 amino acids. The CDR3 DNA follows: TGTGCCAGCAGCGTAGAACAGGGGGCTTATGGCTACACCTTC. Its protein is CASSVEQGAYGYTF.

The chain uses TRBV7-2 and TRBJ2-1; 10 nucleotides agree with TRBD2. V shed 1 base and J 10 bases; nucleotides not matched to a gene: 7. The CDR3 length is 15 residues. CDR1 SGHTA and CDR2 FQGNSA come from the germline V gene. The CDR3 nucleotides are TGTGCCAGCAGCTTAGAGTTGCTAGCGGGAGTAGAGCAGTTCTTC. This gives the protein CASSLELLAGVEQFF.

Worth noting for this clonotype: A read error may account for a junction end that differs from germline. The CDR3 loop is CASSQGGRSPGTNVLTF. CDR3 nucleotides: TGTGCCAGCAGCCAAGGCGGGAGGAGCCCTGGGACCAACGTCCTGACTTTC. The V gene is TRBV3-1, the J gene TRBJ2-6; 8 bases match TRBD2. The CDR3 runs to 17 residues. The germline V gene encodes CDR1 LGHDT and CDR2 YNNKEL (reference sequence).

The rearrangement joins TRBV5-5 to TRBJ1-1; D may be TRBD1 (5 bases). Trimming stripped 1 base from V and 0 bases from J, with 10 bases between. This CDR3 region has 15 residues. The germline CDR1 and CDR2 sequences are SGHKS and YYEKEE (reference sequence). CDR3 coding DNA: TGTGCCAGCAGCTTGTGGGGGTTGATGAACACTGAAGCTTTCTTT. Its translation: CASSLWGLMNTEAFF.

This clonotype was detected only a few times. In DNA, the CDR3 is TGCGCCAGCAGCCAAGATCTGTATAGCGGTAATAGGGAGACCCAGTACTTC. Translated: CASSQDLYSGNRETQYF. J is TRBJ2-5 and V is TRBV4-3, with D perhaps matching TRBD2 (6 bases). This CDR3 is 17 amino acids long. Germline loops: CDR1 LGHNA, CDR2 YSLEER. Trimming stripped 0 bases from V and 5 bases from J, with 19 bases between.

This clonotype was recorded a few times. The rearrangement uses TRBV6-5 and TRBJ1-6, with D unresolved. The CDR3 runs to 15 residues. CDR1 and CDR2 from the germline V gene are MNHEY and SVGAGI. V lost 2 bases to trimming and J lost 4 bases, with 9 bases between them. CDR3 sequence: CASSYRGEYNSPLHF. DNA of the CDR3: TGTGCCAGCAGTTACCGTGGGGAATATAATTCACCCCTCCACTTT.

Comments on this clonotype: One base away lies a much larger clone, so this may be a sequencing read error. The chain joins TRBV7-3 to TRBJ2-5; 10 bases are a match to TRBD2. In germline, CDR1 is SGHTA, CDR2 FQGTGA. The CDR3 totals 16 residues. CDR3 region: CTSSFSSGRGGETQYF. CDR3 in DNA: TGTACCAGCAGCTTCTCTAGCGGGAGAGGTGGTGAGACCCAGTACTTC.

As for this clonotype: This clone may be a read error of a much larger clone one base away. The chain uses TRBV29-1 and TRBJ2-7; 9 positions match TRBD1. In germline, CDR1 is SQVTM, CDR2 ANQGSEA. The CDR3 has 11 residues. V lost 6 bases, J lost 5 bases, and 2 bases stayed unmatched. CDR3 residues: CSVGQGHEQYF. For the CDR3, the DNA is TGCAGCGTGGGACAGGGCCACGAGCAGTACTTC.

This clonotype was recorded a few times. The J gene is TRBJ2-1, the V gene TRBV10-3; D is possibly TRBD2 (5 bases). CDR3 size: 16 residues. CDR1 is ENHRY and CDR2 is SYGVKD in the germline V gene. V was trimmed by 2 bases and J by 0 bases, leaving 11 bases between them. The CDR3 DNA reads as TGTGCCATCAGTGAGCGAGGGCCGGGCTCCTACAATGAGCAGTTCTTC. Translating it yields CAISERGPGSYNEQFF.

This clonotype was seen more than once but under ten times. The rearrangement links TRBV21-1 to TRBJ1-2; no DNA check was done on the table's D call, TRBD1. TRBV21-1 is reported as a pseudogene. The length of the CDR3 is 16 residues. The CDR3 loop reads CASMFGQGLHSYGYTF. The CDR3 DNA is TGTGCCAGCATGTTTGGACAGGGCCTACATTCCTATGGCTACACCTTC.